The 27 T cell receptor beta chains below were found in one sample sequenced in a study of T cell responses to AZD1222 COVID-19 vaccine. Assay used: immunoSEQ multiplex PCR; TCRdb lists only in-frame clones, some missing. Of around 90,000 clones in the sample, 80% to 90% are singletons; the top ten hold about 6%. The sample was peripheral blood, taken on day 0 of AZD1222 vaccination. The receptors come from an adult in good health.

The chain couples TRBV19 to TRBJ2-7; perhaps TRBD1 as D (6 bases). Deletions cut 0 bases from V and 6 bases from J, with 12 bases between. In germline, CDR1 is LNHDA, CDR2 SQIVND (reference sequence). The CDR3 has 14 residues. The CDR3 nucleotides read TGTGCCAGTAGTATAGATGGCAGGGGTGGCGAGCAGTACTTC. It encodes CASSIDGRGGEQYF.

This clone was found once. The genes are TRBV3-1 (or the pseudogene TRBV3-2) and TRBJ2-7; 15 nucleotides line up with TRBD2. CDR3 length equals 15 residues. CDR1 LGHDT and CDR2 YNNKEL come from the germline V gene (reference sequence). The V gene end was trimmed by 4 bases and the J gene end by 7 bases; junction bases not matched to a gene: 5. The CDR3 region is CASSPGLAGGREQYF. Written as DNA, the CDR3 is TGTGCCAGCAGCCCAGGACTAGCGGGGGGGAGGGAGCAGTACTTC.

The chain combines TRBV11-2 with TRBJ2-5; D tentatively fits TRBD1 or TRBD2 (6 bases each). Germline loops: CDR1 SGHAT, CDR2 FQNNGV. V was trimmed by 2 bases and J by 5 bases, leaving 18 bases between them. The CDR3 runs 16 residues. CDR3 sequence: CASSLTGARVVETQYF. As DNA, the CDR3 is TGTGCCAGCAGCTTAACGGGGGCCCGGGTCGTGGAGACCCAGTACTTC.

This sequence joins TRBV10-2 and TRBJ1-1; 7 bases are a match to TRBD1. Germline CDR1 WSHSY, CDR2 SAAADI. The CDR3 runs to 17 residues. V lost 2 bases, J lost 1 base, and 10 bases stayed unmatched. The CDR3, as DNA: TGCGCCAGCAGTGAGGGCAGGGGGTCGGGTTCGAACACTGAAGCTTTCTTT. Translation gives CASSEGRGSGSNTEAFF.

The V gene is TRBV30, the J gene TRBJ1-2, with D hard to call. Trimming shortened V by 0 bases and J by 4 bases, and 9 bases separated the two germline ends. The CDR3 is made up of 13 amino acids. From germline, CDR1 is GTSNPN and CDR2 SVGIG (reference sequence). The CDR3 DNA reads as TGTGCCTGGAGTGTGTCGGGAAGCTATGGCTACACCTTC. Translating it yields CAWSVSGSYGYTF.

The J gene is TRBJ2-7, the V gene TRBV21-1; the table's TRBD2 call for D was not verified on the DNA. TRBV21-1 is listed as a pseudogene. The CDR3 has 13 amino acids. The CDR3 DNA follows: TGTGCCAGCAGCAGTCCCCCCCCGAGGGAGCAGTACTTC. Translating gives CASSSPPPREQYF.

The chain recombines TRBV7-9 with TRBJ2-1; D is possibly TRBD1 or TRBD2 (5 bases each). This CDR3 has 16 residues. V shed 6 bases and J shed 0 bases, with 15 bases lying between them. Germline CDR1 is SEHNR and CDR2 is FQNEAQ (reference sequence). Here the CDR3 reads CASRLGDGRSYNEQFF. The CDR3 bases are TGTGCCAGCAGGCTAGGGGACGGACGCTCCTACAATGAGCAGTTCTTC.

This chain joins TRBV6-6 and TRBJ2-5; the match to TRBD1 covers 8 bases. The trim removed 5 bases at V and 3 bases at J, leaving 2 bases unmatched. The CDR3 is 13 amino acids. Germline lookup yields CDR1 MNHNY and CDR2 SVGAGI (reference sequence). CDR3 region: CASSRQGKETQYF. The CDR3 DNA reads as TGTGCCAGCAGTAGACAGGGGAAAGAGACCCAGTACTTC.

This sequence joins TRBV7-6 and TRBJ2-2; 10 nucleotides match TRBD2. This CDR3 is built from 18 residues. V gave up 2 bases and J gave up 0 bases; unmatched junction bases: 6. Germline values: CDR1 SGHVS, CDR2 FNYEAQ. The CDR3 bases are TGTGCCAGCAGCTTATTCCTAGCGGGAGACACGAACACCGGGGAGCTGTTTTTT. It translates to CASSLFLAGDTNTGELFF.

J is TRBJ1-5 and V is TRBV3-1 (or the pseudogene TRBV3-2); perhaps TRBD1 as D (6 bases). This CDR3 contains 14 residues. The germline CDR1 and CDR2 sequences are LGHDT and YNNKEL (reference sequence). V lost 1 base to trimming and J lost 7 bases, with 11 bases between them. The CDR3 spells CASSQAGVGQPQHF. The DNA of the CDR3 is TGTGCCAGCAGCCAAGCAGGGGTCGGACAGCCCCAGCATTTT.

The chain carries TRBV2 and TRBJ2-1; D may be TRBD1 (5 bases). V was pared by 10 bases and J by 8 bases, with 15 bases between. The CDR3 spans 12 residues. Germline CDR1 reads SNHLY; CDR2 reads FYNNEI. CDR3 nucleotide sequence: TGTGCCACCAGGGTCGAAAGTGATGAGCAGTTCTTC. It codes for CATRVESDEQFF.

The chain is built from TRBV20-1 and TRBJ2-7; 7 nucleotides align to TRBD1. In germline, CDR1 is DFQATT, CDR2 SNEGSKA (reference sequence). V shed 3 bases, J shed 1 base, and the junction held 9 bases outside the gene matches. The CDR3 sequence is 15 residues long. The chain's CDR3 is CSASFARGLSYEQYF. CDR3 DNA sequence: TGCAGTGCTAGTTTCGCCAGGGGGTTATCCTACGAGCAGTACTTC.

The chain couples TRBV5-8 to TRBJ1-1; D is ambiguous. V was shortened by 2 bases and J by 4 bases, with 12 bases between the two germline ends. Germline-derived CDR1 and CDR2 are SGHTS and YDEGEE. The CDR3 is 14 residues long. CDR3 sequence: CASSFVRRATEAFF. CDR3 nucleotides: TGTGCCAGCAGCTTTGTCCGGCGGGCCACTGAAGCTTTCTTT. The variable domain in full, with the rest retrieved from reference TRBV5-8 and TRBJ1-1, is EAGVTQSPTHLIKTRGQQATLRCSPISGHTSVYWYQQALGLGLQFLLWYDEGEERNRGNFPPRFSGRQFPNYSSELNVNALELEDSALYLCASSFVRRATEAFFGQGTRLTVV.

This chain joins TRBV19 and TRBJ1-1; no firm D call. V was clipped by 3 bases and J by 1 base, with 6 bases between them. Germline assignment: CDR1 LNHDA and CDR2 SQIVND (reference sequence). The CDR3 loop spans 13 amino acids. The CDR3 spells CASSIGGNTEAFF. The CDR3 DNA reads TGTGCCAGTAGTATTGGAGGGAACACTGAAGCTTTCTTT.

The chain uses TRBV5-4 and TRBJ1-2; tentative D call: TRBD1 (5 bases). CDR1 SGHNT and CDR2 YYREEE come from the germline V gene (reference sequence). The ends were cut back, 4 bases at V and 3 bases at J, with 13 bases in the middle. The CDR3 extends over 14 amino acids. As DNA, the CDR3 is TGTGCCAGCAGCCCGGGGGAGCCTGACTATGGCTACACCTTC. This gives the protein CASSPGEPDYGYTF.

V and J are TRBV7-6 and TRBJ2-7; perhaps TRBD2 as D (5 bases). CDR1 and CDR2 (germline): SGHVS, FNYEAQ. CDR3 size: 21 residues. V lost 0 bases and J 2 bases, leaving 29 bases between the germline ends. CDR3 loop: CASSLAASYGGPVGETYEQYF. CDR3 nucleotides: TGTGCCAGCAGCTTAGCAGCCAGTTATGGTGGGCCGGTTGGGGAGACCTACGAGCAGTACTTC.

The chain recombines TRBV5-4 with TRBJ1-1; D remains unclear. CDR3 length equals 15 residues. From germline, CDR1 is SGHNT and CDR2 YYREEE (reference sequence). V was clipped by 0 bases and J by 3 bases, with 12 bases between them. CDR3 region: CASSLEKGGDTEAFF. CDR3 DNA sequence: TGTGCCAGCAGCTTGGAAAAGGGTGGAGACACTGAAGCTTTCTTT.

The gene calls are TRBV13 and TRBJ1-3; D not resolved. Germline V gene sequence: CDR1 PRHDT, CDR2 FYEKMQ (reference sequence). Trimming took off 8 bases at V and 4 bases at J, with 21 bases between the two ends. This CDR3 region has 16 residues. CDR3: CASPPRVAGPGNTIYF. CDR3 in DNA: TGTGCCAGCCCTCCGCGAGTAGCGGGCCCCGGAAACACCATATATTTT.

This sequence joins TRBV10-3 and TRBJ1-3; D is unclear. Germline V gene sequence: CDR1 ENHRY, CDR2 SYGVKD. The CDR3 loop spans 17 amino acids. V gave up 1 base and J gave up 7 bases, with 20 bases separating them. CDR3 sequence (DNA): TGTGCCATCAGTGAGTTCGGGGAAGCAGGAAAAGGGAACACCATATATTTT. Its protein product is CAISEFGEAGKGNTIYF.

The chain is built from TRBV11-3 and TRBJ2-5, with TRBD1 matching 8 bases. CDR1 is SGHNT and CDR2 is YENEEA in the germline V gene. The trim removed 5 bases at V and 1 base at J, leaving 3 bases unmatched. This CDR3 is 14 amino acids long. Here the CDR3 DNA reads TGTGCCAGCAGCCTAACAGGGGGCCAAGAGACCCAGTACTTC. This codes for CASSLTGGQETQYF.

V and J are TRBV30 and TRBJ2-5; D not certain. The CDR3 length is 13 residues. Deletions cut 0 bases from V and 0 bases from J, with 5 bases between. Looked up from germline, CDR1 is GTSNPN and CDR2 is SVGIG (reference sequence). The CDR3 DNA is TGTGCCTGGAGTGTAACCTACCAAGAGACCCAGTACTTC. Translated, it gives CAWSVTYQETQYF.

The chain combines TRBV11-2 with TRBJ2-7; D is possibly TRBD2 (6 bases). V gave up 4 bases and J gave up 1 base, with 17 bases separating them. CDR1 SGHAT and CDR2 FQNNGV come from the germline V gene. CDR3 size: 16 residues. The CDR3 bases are TGTGCCAGCAGCTCCGGCGTCGGGAGCAGTTCCTACGAGCAGTACTTC. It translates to CASSSGVGSSSYEQYF.

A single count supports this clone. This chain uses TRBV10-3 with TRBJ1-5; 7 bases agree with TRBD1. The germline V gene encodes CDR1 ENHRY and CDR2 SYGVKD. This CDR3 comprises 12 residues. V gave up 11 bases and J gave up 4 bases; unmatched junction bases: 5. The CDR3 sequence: CAATTGNQPQHF. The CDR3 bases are TGTGCCGCCACGACAGGGAATCAGCCCCAGCATTTT.

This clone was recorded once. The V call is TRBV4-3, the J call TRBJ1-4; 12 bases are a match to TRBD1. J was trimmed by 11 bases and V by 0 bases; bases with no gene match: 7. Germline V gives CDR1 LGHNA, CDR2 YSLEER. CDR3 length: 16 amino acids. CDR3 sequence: CASSQDSGTGGTKLFF. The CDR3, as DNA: TGCGCCAGCAGCCAAGATTCCGGGACAGGGGGCACCAAACTGTTTTTT.

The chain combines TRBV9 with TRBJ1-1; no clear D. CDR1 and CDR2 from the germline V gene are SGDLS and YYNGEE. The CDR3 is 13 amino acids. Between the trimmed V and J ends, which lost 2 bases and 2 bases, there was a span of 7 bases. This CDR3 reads CASSVGSNTEAFF. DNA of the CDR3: TGTGCCAGCAGCGTCGGGTCTAACACTGAAGCTTTCTTT.

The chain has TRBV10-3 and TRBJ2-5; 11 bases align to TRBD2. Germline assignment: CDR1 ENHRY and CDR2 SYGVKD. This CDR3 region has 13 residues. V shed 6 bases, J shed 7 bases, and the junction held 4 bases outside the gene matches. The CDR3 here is CAIRTSGGGTQYF. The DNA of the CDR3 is TGTGCCATCAGAACTAGCGGGGGCGGGACCCAGTACTTC.

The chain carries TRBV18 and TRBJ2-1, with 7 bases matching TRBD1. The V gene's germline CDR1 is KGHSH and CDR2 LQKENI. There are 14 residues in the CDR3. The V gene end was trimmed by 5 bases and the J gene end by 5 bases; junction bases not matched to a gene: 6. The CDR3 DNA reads TGTGCCAGCTCAGGGACAGCCGCCGACAATGAGCAGTTCTTC. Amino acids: CASSGTAADNEQFF. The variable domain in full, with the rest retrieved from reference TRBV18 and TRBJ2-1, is NAGVMQNPRHLVRRRGQEARLRCSPMKGHSHVYWYRQLPEEGLKFMVYLQKENIIDESGMPKERFSAEFPKEGPSILRIQQVVRGDSAAYFCASSGTAADNEQFFGPGTRLTVL.